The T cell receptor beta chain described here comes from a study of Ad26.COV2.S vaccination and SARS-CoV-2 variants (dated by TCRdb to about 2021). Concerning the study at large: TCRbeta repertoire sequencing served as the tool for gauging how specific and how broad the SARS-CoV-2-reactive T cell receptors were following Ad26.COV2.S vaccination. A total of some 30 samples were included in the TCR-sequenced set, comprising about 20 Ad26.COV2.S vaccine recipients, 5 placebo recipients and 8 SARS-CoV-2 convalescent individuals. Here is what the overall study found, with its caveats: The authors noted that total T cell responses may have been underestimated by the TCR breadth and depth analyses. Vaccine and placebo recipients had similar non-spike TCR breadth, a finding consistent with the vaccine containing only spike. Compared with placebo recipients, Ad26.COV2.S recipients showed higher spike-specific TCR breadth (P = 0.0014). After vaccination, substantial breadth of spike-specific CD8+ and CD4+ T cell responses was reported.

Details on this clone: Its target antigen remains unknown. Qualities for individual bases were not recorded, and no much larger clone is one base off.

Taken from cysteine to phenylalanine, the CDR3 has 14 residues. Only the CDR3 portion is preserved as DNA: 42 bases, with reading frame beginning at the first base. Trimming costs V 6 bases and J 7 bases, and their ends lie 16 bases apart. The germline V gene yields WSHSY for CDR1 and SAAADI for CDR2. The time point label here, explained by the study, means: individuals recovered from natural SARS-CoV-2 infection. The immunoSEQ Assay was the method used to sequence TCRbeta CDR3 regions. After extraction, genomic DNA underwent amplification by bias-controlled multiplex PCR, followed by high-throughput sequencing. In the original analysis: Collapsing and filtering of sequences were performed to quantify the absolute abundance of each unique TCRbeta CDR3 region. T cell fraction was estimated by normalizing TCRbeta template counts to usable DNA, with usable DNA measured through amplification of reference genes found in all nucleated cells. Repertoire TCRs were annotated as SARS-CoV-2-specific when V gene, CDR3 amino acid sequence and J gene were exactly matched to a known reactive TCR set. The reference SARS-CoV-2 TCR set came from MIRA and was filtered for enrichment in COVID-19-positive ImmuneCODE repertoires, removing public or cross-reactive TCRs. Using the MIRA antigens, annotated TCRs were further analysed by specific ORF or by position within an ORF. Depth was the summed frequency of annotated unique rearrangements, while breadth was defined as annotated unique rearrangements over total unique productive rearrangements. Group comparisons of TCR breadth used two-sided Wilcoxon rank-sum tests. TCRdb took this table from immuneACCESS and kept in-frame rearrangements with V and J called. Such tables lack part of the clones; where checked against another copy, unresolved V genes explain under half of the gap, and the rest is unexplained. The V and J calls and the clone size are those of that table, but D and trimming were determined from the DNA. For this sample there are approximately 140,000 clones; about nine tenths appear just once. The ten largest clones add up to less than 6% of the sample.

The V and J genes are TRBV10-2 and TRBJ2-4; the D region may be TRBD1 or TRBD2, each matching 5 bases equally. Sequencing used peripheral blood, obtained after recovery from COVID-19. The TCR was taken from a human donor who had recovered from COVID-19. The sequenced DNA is TGCGCCAGCAGAAGAAACACCGAGGGGAACATTCAGTACTTC. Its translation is CASRRNTEGNIQYF.